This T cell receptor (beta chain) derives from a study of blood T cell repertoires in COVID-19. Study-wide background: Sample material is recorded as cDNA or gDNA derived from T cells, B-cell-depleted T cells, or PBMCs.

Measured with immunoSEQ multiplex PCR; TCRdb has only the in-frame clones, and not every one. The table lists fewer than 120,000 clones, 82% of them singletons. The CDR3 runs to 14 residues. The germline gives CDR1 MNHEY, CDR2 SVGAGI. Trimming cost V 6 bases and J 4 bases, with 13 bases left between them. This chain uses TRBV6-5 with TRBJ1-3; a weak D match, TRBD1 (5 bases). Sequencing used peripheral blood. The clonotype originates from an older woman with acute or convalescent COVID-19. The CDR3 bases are TGTGCCAGCAGGGGAGGGGCTTCCGGAAACACCATATATTTT. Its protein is CASRGGASGNTIYF.